What follows are 5 T cell receptor beta chains derived from one specimen sequenced in a study of Ad26.COV2.S vaccination and SARS-CoV-2 variants. Treatment here: 19 received Ad26.COV2.S at low or high dose, single or two shots; a few received placebo; per-sample allocation not given. The investigators took samples on day 63 after the first vaccine or placebo injection. Repertoires were generated with immunoSEQ multiplex PCR, while TCRdb's copy carries only in-frame clones and drops some. The table records some 350,000 clones, under 90% of them present only once. The sequencing here drew on peripheral blood, taken in a trial of Ad26.COV2.S vaccine versus placebo. Receptors originate from a person aged 18-60 years who received the Ad26.COV2.S COVID-19 vaccine or a placebo.

The chain has TRBV3-1 (or the pseudogene TRBV3-2) and TRBJ2-3; D possibly corresponds to TRBD1 (5 bases). V was clipped by 1 base and J by 2 bases, with 10 bases between them. Germline-derived CDR1 and CDR2 are LGHDT and YNNKEL (reference sequence). This CDR3 has 15 residues. For the CDR3, the DNA is TGTGCCAGCAGCCAAGGGGCAGGGTACACAGATACGCAGTATTTT. Its translation is CASSQGAGYTDTQYF.

The V gene is TRBV7-8, the J gene TRBJ1-2; 7 bases map to TRBD1. With V trimmed by 1 base and J by 6 bases, 8 bases remained unmatched. Germline CDR1 is SGHVS and CDR2 is FQNEAQ. This CDR3 comprises 15 residues. In nucleotides, the CDR3 is TGTGCCAGCAGCTTAGACCGAACAGGGGTCGATGGCTACACCTTC. Its protein product is CASSLDRTGVDGYTF.

This chain links TRBV7-2 with TRBJ2-3, with D maybe TRBD2 (5 bases). The CDR3 contains 12 residues. Germline CDR1 is SGHTA and CDR2 is FQGNSA. V gave up 1 base and J gave up 13 bases, with 12 bases separating them. CDR3 residues: CASSLGDTREYF. The CDR3 bases are TGTGCCAGCAGCTTAGGGGATACTAGGGAGTATTTT. Looking up the rest from reference TRBV7-2 and TRBJ2-3 gives the full variable domain: GAGVSQSPSNKVTEKGKDVELRCDPISGHTALYWYRQSLGQGLEFLIYFQGNSAPDKSGLPSDRFSAERTGGSVSTLTIQRTQQEDSAVYLCASSLGDTREYFGPGTRLTVL.

V is TRBV7-9 and J is TRBJ1-1, with 8 bases aligning to TRBD1. With V trimmed by 5 bases and J by 10 bases, 9 bases remained unmatched. Germline V gives CDR1 SEHNR, CDR2 FQNEAQ (reference sequence). CDR3 length: 13 residues. The chain's CDR3 is CASSPLGQGGAFF. DNA of the CDR3: TGTGCCAGCAGCCCTCTAGGACAGGGAGGAGCTTTCTTT. The full variable domain, rest sourced from reference TRBV7-9 and TRBJ1-1, is DTGVSQNPRHKITKRGQNVTFRCDPISEHNRLYWYRQTLGQGPEFLTYFQNEAQLEKSRLLSDRFSAERPKGSFSTLEIQRTEQGDSAMYLCASSPLGQGGAFFGQGTRLTVV.

This clone has a single count. The V gene is TRBV2, the J gene TRBJ2-3, with 9 bases fitting TRBD2. Germline CDR1 and CDR2: SNHLY and FYNNEI. The junction had 13 bases not matched to a gene; V was cut back by 0 bases and J by 6 bases. The CDR3 has 18 amino acids. Here the CDR3 DNA reads TGTGCCAGCAGTGAAGCGTTGATAGCGGGGGAACTCGGGGATACGCAGTATTTT. Translated, it gives CASSEALIAGELGDTQYF. The entire variable domain, with the rest obtained from reference TRBV2 and TRBJ2-3, is as follows: EPEVTQTPSHQVTQMGQEVILRCVPISNHLYFYWYRQILGQKVEFLVSFYNNEISEKSEIFDDQFSVERPDGSNFTLKIRSTKLEDSAMYFCASSEALIAGELGDTQYFGPGTRLTVL.